The sequence of this T cell receptor beta chain was determined in a study of blood T cell repertoires in COVID-19. For the study at large: T cells, B-cell-depleted T cells, or PBMCs supplied cDNA or gDNA.

Sequenced by immunoSEQ multiplex PCR; TCRdb stores in-frame clones only, minus some. The table lists under 95,000 clones, roughly 90% of them singletons. Sequenced input: peripheral blood. The receptor was isolated from a woman older than 75 with acute or convalescent COVID-19.

The CDR3 protein is CASSLDHRAGAEAFF. The CDR3, as DNA: TGTGCCAGCAGCTTAGACCATAGGGCAGGGGCTGAAGCTTTCTTT. The chain combines TRBV7-8 with TRBJ1-1; perhaps TRBD1 as D (6 bases). Between the trimmed V and J ends, which lost 1 base and 6 bases, there was a span of 15 bases. From germline, CDR1 is SGHVS and CDR2 FQNEAQ. The length of the CDR3 is 15 residues. Using reference TRBV7-8 and TRBJ1-1 for the parts outside the CDR3, the full variable domain is GAGVSQSPRYKVAKRGQDVALRCDPISGHVSLFWYQQALGQGPEFLTYFQNEAQLDKSGLPSDRFFAERPEGSVSTLKIQRTQQEDSAVYLCASSLDHRAGAEAFFGQGTRLTVV.